This T cell receptor beta chain was recorded in a study of cytomegalovirus exposure and HLA in healthy donors. General study findings and limits: High specificity and sensitivity for cytomegalovirus status were reported for the classifier.

The CDR3 is 15 amino acids. V dropped 5 bases and J dropped 14; count of bases not matched to a gene: 14. The germline gives CDR1 MNHEY, CDR2 SMNVEV (reference sequence). Some clones are missing from TCRdb's copy, which holds only in-frame ones; the method was immunoSEQ multiplex PCR. Found here are 150,000 to 200,000 clones, about 85% of them singletons; the top ten hold about 17%. Points on this clone: What it binds is not known.

The chain employs TRBV27 and TRBJ1-6; 8 nucleotides align to TRBD1. The origin of this receptor is a man younger than 35 in good health and CMV-seropositive. Sequences were obtained from PBMCs. The CDR3 DNA follows: TGTGCCAGCAGTCCCCAGTCCAGGGGGCTCATGGCCCTCCACTTT. Protein sequence: CASSPQSRGLMALHF.